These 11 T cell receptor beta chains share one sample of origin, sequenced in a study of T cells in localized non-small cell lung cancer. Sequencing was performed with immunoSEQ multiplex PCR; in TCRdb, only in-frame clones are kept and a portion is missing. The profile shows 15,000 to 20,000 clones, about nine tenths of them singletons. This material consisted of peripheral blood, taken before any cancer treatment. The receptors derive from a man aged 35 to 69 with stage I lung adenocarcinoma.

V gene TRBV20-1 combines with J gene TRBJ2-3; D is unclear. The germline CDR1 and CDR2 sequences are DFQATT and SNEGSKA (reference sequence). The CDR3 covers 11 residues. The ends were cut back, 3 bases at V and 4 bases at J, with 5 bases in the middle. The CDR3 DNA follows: TGCAGTGCTAGCACCCCAGATACGCAGTATTTT. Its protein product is CSASTPDTQYF.

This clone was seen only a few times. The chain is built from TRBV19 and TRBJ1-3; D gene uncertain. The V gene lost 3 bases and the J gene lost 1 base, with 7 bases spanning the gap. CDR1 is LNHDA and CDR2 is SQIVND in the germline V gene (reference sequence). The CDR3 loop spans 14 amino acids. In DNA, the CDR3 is TGTGCCAGTAGTATTGCGGCATCTGGAAACACCATATATTTT. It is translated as CASSIAASGNTIYF.

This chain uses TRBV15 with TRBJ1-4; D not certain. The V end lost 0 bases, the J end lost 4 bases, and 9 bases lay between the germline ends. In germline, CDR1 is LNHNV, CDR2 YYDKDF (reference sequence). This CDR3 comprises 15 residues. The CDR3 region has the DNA TGTGCCACCAGCAGAGATGGATTTGGTAATGAAAAACTGTTTTTT. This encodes CATSRDGFGNEKLFF.

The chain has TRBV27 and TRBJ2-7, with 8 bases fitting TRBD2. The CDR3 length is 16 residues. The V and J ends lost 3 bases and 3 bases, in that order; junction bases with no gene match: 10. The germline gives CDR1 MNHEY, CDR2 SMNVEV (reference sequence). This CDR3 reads CASSFEGGRPVYEQYF. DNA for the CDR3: TGTGCCAGCAGTTTCGAGGGCGGGAGGCCTGTCTACGAGCAGTACTTC.

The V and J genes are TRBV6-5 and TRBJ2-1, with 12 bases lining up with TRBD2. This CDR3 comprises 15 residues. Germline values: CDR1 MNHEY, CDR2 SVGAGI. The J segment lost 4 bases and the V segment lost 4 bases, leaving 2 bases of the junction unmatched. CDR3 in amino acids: CASSSGTSGYNEQFF. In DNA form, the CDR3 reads TGTGCCAGCAGTTCCGGGACTAGCGGGTACAATGAGCAGTTCTTC.

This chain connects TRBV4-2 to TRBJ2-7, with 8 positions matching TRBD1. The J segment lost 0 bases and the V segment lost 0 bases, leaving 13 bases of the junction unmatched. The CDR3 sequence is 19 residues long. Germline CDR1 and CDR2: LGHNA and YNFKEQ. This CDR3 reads CASSQDRAIGTGSSYEQYF. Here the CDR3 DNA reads TGTGCCAGCAGCCAAGATCGAGCAATTGGGACAGGAAGCTCCTACGAGCAGTACTTC.

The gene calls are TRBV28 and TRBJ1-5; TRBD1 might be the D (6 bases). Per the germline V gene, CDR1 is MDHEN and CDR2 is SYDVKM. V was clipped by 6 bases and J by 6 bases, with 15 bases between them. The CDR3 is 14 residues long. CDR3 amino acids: CASSQALGAQPQHF. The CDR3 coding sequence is TGTGCCAGCAGCCAGGCCCTGGGGGCTCAGCCCCAGCATTTT.

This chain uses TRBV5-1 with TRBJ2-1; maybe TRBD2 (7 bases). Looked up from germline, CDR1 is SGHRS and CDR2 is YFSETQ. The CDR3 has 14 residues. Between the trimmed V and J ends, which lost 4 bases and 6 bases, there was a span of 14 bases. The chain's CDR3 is CASSVTRGGNEQFF. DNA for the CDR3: TGCGCCAGCAGCGTAACTAGGGGGGGCAATGAGCAGTTCTTC.

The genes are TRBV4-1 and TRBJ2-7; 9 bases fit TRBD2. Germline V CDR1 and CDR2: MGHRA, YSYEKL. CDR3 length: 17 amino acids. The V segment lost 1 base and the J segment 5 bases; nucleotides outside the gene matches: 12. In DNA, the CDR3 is TGCGCCAGCAGCCAAGTAATGGCGGGGGGGCACGACGACGAGCAGTACTTC. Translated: CASSQVMAGGHDDEQYF.

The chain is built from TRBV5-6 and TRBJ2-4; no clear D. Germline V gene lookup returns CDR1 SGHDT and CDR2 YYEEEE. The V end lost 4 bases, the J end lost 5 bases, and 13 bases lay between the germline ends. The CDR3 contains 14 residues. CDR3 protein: CASSGKGGENIQYF. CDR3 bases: TGTGCCAGCAGCGGGAAGGGTGGCGAAAACATTCAGTACTTC.

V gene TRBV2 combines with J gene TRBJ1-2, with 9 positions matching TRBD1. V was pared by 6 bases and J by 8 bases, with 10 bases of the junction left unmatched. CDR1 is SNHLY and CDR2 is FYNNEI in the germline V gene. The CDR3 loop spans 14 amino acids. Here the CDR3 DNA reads TGTGCCAGCAGCCTACAGGGGGCGAAGGACGGCTACACCTTC. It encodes CASSLQGAKDGYTF. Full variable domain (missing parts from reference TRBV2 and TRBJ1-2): EPEVTQTPSHQVTQMGQEVILRCVPISNHLYFYWYRQILGQKVEFLVSFYNNEISEKSEIFDDQFSVERPDGSNFTLKIRSTKLEDSAMYFCASSLQGAKDGYTFGSGTRLTVV.